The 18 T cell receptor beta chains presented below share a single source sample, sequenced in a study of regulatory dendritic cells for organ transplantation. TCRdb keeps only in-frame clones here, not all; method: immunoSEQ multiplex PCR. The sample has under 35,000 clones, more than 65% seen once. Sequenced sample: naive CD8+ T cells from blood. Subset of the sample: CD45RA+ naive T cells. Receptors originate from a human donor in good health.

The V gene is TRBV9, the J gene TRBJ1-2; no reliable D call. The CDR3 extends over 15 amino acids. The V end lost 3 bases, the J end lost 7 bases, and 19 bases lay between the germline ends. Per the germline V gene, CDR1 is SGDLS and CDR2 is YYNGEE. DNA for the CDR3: TGTGCCAGCAGCGGCGAAGGCCTCGGGGTTTTTGGCTACACCTTC. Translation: CASSGEGLGVFGYTF.

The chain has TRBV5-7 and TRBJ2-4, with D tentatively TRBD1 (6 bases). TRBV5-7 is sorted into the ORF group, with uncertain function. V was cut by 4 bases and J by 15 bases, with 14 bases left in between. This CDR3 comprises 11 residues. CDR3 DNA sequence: TGTGCCAGCAGCCCGGAAGGACAGCCGTACTTC. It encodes CASSPEGQPYF.

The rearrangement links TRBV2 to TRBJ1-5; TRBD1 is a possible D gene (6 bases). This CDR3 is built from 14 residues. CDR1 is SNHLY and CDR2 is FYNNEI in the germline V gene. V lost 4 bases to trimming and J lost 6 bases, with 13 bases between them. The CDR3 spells CASSGSSRGQPQHF. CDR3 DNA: TGTGCCAGCAGTGGTTCCAGCAGGGGTCAGCCCCAGCATTTT.

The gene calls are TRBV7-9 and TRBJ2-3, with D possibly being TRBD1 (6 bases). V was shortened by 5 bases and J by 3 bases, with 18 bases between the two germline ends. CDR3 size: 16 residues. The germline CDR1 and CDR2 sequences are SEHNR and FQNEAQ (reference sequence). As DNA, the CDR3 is TGTGCCAGCAGCGCCCTCCATAAAGGGGGAACAGATACGCAGTATTTT. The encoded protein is CASSALHKGGTDTQYF.

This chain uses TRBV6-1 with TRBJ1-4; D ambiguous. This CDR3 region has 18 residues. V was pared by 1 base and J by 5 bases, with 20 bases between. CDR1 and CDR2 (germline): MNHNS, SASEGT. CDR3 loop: CASSEGAVSLGRNEKLFF. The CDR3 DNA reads TGTGCCAGCAGTGAAGGGGCCGTTAGTTTAGGCCGCAATGAAAAACTGTTTTTT.

The CDR3 sequence: CASSPGEGNQPQHF. In DNA, the CDR3 is TGTGCCAGCAGCCCGGGGGAGGGCAATCAGCCCCAGCATTTT. J is TRBJ1-5 and V is TRBV11-2, with D tentatively TRBD1 (5 bases). CDR1 is SGHAT, CDR2 FQNNGV, per germline. The CDR3 is 14 amino acids. With 5 bases removed from V and 2 bases from J, the gap between germline ends came to 10 bases.

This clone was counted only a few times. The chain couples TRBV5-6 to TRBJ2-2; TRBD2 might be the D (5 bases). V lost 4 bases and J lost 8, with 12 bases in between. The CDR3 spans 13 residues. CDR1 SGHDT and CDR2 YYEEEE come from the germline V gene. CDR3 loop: CASSEGLSGELFF. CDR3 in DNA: TGTGCCAGCAGCGAGGGTTTGTCTGGGGAGCTGTTTTTT. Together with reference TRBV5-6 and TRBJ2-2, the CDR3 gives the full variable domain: DAGVTQSPTHLIKTRGQQVTLRCSPKSGHDTVSWYQQALGQGPQFIFQYYEEEERQRGNFPDRFSGHQFPNYSSELNVNALLLGDSALYLCASSEGLSGELFFGEGSRLTVL.

Here the CDR3 reads CASGGGDGYEQYF. DNA for the CDR3: TGTGCCAGCGGAGGGGGGGATGGCTACGAGCAGTACTTC. The V call is TRBV9, the J call TRBJ2-7, with D possibly matching TRBD2 (7 bases). The germline V gene encodes CDR1 SGDLS and CDR2 YYNGEE. The CDR3 spans 13 residues. V lost 7 bases and J lost 3, with 14 bases in between.

The DNA of the CDR3 is TGTGCCAGCAGCCCATCGGGTAGCAATCAGCCCCAGCATTTT. This sequence encodes CASSPSGSNQPQHF. The chain couples TRBV11-2 to TRBJ1-5; D uncertain. Germline loops: CDR1 SGHAT, CDR2 FQNNGV. CDR3 length: 14 amino acids. V was pared by 5 bases and J by 0 bases, with 8 bases between.

In DNA form, the CDR3 reads TGTGCCAGCAGCCCGGAGGACAGGGATGAAAAACTGTTTTTT. Translated, it gives CASSPEDRDEKLFF. The rearrangement uses TRBV4-2 and TRBJ1-4, with 8 bases aligning to TRBD1. Losses at the gene ends were 4 bases for V and 6 bases for J; bases not matched to a gene: 4. This CDR3 is built from 14 residues. CDR1 LGHNA and CDR2 YNFKEQ come from the germline V gene.

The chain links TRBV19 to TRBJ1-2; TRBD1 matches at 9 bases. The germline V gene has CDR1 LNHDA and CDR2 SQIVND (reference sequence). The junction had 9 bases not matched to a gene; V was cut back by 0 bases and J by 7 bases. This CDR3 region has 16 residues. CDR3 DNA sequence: TGTGCCAGTAGTATAGACACAGGGGGCGCGCCGGTTGGCTACACCTTC. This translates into CASSIDTGGAPVGYTF.

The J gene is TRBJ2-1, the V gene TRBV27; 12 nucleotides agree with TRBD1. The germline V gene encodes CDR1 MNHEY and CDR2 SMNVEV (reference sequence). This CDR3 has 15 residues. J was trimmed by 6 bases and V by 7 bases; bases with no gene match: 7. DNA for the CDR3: TGTGCCAGCACCATCGGGACAGGGGGCTTCAATGAGCAGTTCTTC. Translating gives CASTIGTGGFNEQFF.

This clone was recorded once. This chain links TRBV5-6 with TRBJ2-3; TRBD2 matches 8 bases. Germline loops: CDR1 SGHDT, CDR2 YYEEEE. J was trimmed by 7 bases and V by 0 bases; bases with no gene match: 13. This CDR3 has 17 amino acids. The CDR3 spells CASSLAAGALGGNTQYF. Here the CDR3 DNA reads TGTGCCAGCAGCTTGGCAGCGGGGGCCCTCGGGGGGAATACGCAGTATTTT. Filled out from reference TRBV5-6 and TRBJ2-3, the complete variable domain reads DAGVTQSPTHLIKTRGQQVTLRCSPKSGHDTVSWYQQALGQGPQFIFQYYEEEERQRGNFPDRFSGHQFPNYSSELNVNALLLGDSALYLCASSLAAGALGGNTQYFGPGTRLTVL.

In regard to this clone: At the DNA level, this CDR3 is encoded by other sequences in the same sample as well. The CDR3 is CASSSTGEWRQETQYF. In DNA form, the CDR3 reads TGTGCCAGCAGCTCTACGGGAGAATGGCGCCAAGAGACCCAGTACTTC. The chain has TRBV7-9 and TRBJ2-5; D possibly corresponds to TRBD2 (6 bases). There are 16 residues in the CDR3. V shed 4 bases and J shed 1 base, with 16 bases lying between them. Germline CDR1 and CDR2: SEHNR and FQNEAQ (reference sequence).

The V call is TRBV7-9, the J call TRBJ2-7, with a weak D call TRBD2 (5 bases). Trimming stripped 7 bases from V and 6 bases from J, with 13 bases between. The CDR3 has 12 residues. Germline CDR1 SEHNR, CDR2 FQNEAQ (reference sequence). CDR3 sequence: CASTSLVGEQYF. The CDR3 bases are TGTGCCAGCACCTCACTAGTGGGCGAGCAGTACTTC. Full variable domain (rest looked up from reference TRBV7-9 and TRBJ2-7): DTGVSQNPRHKITKRGQNVTFRCDPISEHNRLYWYRQTLGQGPEFLTYFQNEAQLEKSRLLSDRFSAERPKGSFSTLEIQRTEQGDSAMYLCASTSLVGEQYFGPGTRLTVT.

DNA for the CDR3: TGTGCCAGCAGCCCGCCCAGGGGGCACGGAGAGACCCAGTACTTC. It specifies CASSPPRGHGETQYF. The chain combines TRBV7-9 with TRBJ2-5; 8 nucleotides match TRBD1. With 5 bases clipped from V and 4 bases from J, the junction kept 9 bases outside the gene matches. The CDR3 has 15 amino acids. The V gene's germline CDR1 is SEHNR and CDR2 FQNEAQ (reference sequence).

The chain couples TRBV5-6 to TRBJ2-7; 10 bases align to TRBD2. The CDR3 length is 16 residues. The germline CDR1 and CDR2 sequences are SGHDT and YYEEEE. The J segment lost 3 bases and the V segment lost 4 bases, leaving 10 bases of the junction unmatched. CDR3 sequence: CASSPGSGLALYEQYF. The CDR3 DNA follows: TGTGCCAGCAGCCCAGGGTCGGGACTAGCGCTCTACGAGCAGTACTTC.

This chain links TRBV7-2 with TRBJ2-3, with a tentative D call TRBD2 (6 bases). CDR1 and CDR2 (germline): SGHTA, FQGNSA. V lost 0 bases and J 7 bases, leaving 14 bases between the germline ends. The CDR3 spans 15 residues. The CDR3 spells CASSLALADYNTQYF. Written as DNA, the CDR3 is TGTGCCAGCAGCTTAGCGCTCGCGGACTATAATACGCAGTATTTT.